The subject of this entry is one T cell receptor beta chain. Germline trimming cut 3 bases from V and 5 bases from J; bases unmatched to any gene: 7. There are 15 residues in the CDR3. CDR1 and CDR2 (germline): SGHTA, FQGNSA. These data originate in a study of blood T cell repertoires in COVID-19. The table came from immunoSEQ multiplex PCR; TCRdb's copy has only in-frame clones and leaves some out. The sample consists of tens of thousands of clones, around nine tenths of them appearing once. The sequenced material came from peripheral blood. The receptor was derived from a human donor in a cohort sampled during active COVID-19. The rearrangement uses TRBV7-2 and TRBJ1-1; 9 bases line up with TRBD1. CDR3 sequence (DNA): TGTGCCAGCAGCTTGTACAGGGGGCGCATGACTGAAGCTTTCTTT. Translation: CASSLYRGRMTEAFF.